The sequence of this TCR beta chain was determined in a study of beta chain features in type 1 diabetes. Between the trimmed V and J ends, which lost 5 bases and 8 bases, there was a span of 7 bases. Germline-derived CDR1 and CDR2 are SGHVS and FNYEAQ. The CDR3 contains 11 residues. As every portion of the isolated RNA was reverse transcribed, the sequencing read expressed TCRB transcripts. Assay: immunoSEQ multiplex PCR; the TCRdb copy retains only in-frame clones and omits some. The sample lists some 270,000 clones, roughly 8% occurring once. The chain carries TRBV7-6 and TRBJ2-1, with D perhaps TRBD1 or TRBD2 (5 bases each). The sample consisted of central memory CD4+ T cells from blood. The origin of this receptor is a woman aged 18 to 35 in good health. CDR3 sequence reads: CASSRGDEQFF. CDR3 DNA: TGTGCCAGCAGCCGAGGGGATGAGCAGTTCTTC.